This T cell receptor (beta chain) was sequenced in a study of Ad26.COV2.S vaccination and SARS-CoV-2 variants. Study findings and constraints: Quantification of TCR breadth and depth may have yielded underestimates of total T cell responses.

As for this clone: Its specificity is unknown.

The sample's treatment: 15 to 20 received Ad26.COV2.S at low or high dose, single or two shots; 5 received placebo; per-sample allocation not given. Sampling happened 63 days after the first vaccine or placebo injection. This CDR3 spans 11 amino acids. Between the trimmed V and J ends, which lost 2 bases and 9 bases, there was a span of 5 bases. The germline gives CDR1 SEHNR, CDR2 FQNEAQ (reference sequence). Produced via immunoSEQ multiplex PCR; TCRdb's table is partial and in-frame only. Of around 310,000 clones listed, 90% are singletons. The chain recombines TRBV7-9 with TRBJ2-1; no reliable D call. The source is a person aged 18-60 years who received the Ad26.COV2.S COVID-19 vaccine or a placebo. This specimen consisted of peripheral blood, obtained in a trial of Ad26.COV2.S vaccine versus placebo. This CDR3 reads CASSLIGEQFF. The CDR3 region has the DNA TGTGCCAGCAGCTTAATCGGTGAGCAGTTCTTC.